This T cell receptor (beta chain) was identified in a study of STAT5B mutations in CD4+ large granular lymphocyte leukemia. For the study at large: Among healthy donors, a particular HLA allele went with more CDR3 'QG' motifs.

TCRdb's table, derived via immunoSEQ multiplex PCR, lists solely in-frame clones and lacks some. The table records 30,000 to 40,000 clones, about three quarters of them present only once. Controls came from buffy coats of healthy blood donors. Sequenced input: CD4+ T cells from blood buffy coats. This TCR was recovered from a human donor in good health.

CDR3 residues: CASSFRDRAGTEAFF. In DNA form, the CDR3 reads TGTGCCAGCAGTTTCCGCGACAGGGCCGGCACTGAAGCTTTCTTT. The genes are TRBV11-2 and TRBJ1-1; 7 bases align to TRBD1. V was clipped by 6 bases and J by 4 bases; unmatched bases: 11. CDR1 and CDR2 from the germline V gene are SGHAT and FQNNGV. The CDR3 extends over 15 amino acids.